This T cell receptor (beta chain) was sequenced for a study of OX40 agonist ivuxolimab in advanced cancers. Study overall: Every patient in dose escalation had hepatocellular carcinoma, melanoma, renal cell or head and neck cancer.

In this sample, this clone turned up once. Its antigen remains unknown. Profiled with immunoSEQ multiplex PCR; TCRdb holds only in-frame clones, not every one. The sample lists about 25,000 clones, 79% occurring once. Findings and caveats of the study: Specificity for antigen went undetermined in the expanded peripheral T cells.

This CDR3 has 12 residues. The V segment lost 10 bases and the J segment 5 bases; nucleotides outside the gene matches: 5. The germline gives CDR1 SGHNT, CDR2 YENEEA. The clonotype originates from an adult with an advanced solid tumor such as melanoma, head and neck, liver or kidney cancer. V is TRBV11-3 and J is TRBJ2-1; 7 bases are shared with TRBD2. Here the sequenced sample was CD4+ or CD8+ T cells sorted from blood, taken in a trial of the OX40 agonist ivuxolimab. CDR3 region: CATSRGDNEQFF. The CDR3, as DNA: TGTGCCACCTCTCGGGGGGACAATGAGCAGTTCTTC.